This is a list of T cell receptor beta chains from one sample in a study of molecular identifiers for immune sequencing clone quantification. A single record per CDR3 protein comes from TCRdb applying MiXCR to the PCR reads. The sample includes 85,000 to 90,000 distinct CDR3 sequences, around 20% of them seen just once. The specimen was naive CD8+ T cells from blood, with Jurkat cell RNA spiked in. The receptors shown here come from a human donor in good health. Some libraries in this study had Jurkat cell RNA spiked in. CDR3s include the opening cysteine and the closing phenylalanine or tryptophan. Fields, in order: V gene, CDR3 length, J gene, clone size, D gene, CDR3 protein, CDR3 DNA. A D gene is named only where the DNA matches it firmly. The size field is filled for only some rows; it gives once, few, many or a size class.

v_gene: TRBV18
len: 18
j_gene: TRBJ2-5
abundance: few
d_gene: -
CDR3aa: CASSPGTIKWQGRETQYF
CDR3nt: TGTGCCAGCTCACCCGGGACAATAAAGTGGCAGGGGCGAGAGACCCAGTACTTC

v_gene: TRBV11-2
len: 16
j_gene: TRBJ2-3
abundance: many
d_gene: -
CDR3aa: CASSLDVADSTDTQYF
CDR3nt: TGTGCCAGCAGCTTAGATGTAGCGGATAGCACAGATACGCAGTATTTT

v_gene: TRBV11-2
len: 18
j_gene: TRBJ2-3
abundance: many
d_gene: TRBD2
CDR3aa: CASSSGLAGFRVPDTQYF
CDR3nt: TGTGCCAGCAGCTCGGGACTAGCGGGGTTCCGAGTCCCAGATACGCAGTATTTT

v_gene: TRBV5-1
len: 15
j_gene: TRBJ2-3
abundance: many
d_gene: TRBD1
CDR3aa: CASWPRTGDTNTQYF
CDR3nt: TGCGCCAGCTGGCCCCGGACAGGGGACACAAATACGCAGTATTTT

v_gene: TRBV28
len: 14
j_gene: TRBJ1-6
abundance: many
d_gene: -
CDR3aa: CASSFRQGNSPLHF
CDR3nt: TGTGCCAGCAGTTTTCGGCAGGGAAATTCACCCCTCCACTTT

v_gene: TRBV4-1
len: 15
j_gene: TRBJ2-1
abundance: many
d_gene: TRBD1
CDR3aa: CASSHGTGRYNEQFF
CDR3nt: TGCGCCAGCAGCCATGGGACAGGGAGATACAATGAGCAGTTCTTC

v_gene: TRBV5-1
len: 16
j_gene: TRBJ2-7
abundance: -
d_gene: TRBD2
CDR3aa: CASSPLNGLASHEQCF
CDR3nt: TGCGCCAGCAGCCCTCTAAACGGACTAGCGAGCCACGAGCAATGCTTC

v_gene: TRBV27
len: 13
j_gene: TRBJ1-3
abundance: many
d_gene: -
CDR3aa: CAPKRNSGNTIYF
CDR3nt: TGTGCCCCAAAGCGGAACTCTGGAAACACCATATATTTT

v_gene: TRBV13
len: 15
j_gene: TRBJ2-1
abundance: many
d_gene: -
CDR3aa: CASSLGRQSVNEQFF
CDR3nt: TGTGCCAGCAGCTTAGGCCGCCAGAGTGTGAATGAGCAGTTCTTC

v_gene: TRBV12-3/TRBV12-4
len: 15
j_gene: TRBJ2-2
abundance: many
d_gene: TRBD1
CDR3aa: CASSPGTGMTGELFF
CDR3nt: TGTGCCAGCAGTCCCGGGACAGGGATGACCGGGGAGCTGTTTTTT

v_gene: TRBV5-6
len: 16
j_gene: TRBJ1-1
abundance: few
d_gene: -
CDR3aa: CASSLDVGPMNTEAFF
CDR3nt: TGTGCCAGCAGCTTGGATGTGGGACCCATGAACACTGAAGCTTTCTTT

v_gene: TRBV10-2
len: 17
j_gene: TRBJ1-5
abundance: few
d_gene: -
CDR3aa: CASSDPARDYKTDTQHF
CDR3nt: TGCGCCAGCAGTGACCCCGCCCGGGACTACAAAACAGATACGCAGCATTTT

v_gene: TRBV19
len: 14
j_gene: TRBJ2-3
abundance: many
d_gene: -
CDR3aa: CASSIGRESDTQYF
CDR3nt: TGTGCCAGTAGTATCGGCCGGGAGTCGGATACGCAGTATTTT

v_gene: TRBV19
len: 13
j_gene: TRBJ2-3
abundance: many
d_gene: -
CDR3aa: CASSRIYTDTQYF
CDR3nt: TGTGCCAGTAGTCGTATCTACACAGATACGCAGTATTTT

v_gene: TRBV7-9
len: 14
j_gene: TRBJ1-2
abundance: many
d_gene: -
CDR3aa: CASSLVGPHGGYTF
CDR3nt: TGTGCCAGCAGCTTAGTGGGCCCCCACGGCGGCTACACCTTC

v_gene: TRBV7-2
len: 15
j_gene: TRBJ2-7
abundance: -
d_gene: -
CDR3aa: CASSLERRLVYEQYF
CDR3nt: TGTGCCAGCAGCTTGGAGCGGCGGTTGGTGTACGAGCAGTACTTC